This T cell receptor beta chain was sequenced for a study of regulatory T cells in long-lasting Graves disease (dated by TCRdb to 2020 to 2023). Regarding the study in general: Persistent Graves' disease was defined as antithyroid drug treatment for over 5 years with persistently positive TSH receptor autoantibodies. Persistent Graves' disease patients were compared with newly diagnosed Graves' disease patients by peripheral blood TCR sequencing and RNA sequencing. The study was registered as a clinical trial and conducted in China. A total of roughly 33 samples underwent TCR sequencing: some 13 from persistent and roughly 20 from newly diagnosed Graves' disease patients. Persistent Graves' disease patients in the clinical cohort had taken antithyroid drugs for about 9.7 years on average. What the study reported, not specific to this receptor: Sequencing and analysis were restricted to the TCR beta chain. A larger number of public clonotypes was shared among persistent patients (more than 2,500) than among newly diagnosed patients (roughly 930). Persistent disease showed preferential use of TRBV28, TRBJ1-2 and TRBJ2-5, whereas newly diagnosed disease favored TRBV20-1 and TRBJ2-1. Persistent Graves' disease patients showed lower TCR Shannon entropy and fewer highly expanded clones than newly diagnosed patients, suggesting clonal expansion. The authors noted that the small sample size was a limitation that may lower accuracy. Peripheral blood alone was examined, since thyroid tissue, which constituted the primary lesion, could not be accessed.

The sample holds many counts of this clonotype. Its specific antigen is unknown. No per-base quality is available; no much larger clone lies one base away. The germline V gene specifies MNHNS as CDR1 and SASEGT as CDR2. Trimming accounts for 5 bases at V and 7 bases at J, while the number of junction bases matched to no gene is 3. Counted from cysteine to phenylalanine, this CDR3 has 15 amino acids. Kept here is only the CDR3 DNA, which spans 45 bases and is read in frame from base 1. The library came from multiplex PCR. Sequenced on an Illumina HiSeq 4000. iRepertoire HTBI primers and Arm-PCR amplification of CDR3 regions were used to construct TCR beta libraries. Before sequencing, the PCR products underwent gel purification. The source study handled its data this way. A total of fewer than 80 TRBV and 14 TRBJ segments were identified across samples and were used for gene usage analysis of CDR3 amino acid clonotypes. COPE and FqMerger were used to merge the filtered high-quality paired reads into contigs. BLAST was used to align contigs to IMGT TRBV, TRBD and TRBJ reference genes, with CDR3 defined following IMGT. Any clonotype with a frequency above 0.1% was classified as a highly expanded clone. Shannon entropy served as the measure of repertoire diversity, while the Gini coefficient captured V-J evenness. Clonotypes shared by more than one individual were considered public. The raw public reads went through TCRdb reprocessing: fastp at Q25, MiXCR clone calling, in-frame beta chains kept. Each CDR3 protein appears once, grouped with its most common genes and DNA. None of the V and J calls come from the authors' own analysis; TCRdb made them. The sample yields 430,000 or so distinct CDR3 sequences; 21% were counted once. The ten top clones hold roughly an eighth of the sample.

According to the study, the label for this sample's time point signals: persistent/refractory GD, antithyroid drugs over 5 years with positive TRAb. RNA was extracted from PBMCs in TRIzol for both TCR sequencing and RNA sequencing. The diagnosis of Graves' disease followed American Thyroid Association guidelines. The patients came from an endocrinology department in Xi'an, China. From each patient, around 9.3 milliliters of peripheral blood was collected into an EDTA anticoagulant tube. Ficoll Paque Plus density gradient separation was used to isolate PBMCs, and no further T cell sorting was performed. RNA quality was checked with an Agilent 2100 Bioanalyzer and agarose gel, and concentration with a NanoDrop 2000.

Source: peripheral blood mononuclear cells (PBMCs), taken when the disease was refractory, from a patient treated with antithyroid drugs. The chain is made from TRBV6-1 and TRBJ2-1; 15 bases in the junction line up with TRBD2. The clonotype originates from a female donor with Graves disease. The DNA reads TGTGCCAGCAGTCCCGGACTAGCGGGAGGGAATGAGCAGTTCTTC. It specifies CASSPGLAGGNEQFF.